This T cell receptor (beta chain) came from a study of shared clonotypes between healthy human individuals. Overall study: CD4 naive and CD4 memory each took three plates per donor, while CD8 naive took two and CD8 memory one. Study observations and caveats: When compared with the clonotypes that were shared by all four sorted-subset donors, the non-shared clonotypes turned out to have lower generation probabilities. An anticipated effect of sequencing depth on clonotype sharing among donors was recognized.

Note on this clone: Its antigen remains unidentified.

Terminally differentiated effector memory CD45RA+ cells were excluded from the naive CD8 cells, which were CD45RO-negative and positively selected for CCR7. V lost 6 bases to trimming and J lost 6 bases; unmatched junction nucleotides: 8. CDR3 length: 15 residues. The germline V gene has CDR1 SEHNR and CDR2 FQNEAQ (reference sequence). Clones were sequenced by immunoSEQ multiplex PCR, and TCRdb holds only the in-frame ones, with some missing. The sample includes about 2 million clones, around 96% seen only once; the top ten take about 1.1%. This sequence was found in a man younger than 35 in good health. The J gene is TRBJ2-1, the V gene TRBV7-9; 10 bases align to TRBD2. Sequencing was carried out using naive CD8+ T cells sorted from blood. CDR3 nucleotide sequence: TGTGCCAGCAGTGAGGCAGCGGGGGGGCCCAATGAGCAGTTCTTC. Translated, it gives CASSEAAGGPNEQFF.